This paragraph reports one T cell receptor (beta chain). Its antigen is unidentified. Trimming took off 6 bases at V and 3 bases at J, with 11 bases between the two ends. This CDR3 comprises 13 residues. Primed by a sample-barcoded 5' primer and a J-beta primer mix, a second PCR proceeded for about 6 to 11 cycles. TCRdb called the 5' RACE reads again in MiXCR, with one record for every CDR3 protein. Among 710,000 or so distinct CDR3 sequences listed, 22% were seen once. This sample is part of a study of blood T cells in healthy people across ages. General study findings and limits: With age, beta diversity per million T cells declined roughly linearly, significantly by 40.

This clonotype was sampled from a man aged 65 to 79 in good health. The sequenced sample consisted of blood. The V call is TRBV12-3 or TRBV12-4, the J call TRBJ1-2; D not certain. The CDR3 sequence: CASSMRGDYGYTF. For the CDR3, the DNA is TGTGCCAGCAGCATGCGGGGAGACTATGGCTACACCTTC.